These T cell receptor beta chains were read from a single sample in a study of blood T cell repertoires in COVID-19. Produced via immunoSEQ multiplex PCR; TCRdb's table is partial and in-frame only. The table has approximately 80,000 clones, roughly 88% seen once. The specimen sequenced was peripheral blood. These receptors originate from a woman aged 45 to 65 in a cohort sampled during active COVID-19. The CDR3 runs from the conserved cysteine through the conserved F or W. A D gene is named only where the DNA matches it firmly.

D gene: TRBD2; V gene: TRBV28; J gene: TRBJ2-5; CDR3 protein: CASRGLAGVRETQYF
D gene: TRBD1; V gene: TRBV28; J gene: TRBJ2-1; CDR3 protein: CATNSGTGGKNEQFF
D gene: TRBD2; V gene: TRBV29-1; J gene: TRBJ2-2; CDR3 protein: CSVRTSANTGELFF
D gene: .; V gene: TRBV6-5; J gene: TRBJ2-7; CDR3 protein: CASRTDSKALEQYF
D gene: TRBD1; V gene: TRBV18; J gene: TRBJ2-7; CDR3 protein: CASSLGQAPYEQYF
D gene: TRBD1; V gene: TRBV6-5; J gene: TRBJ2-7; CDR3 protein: CASRGQGTYEQYF
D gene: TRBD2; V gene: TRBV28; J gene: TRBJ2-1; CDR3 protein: CASSFGLAGEAGEQFF
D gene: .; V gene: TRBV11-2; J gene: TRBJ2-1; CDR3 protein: CASSFPAGKIYNEQFF
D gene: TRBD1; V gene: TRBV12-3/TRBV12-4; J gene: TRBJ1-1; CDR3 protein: CASSRQGTEAFF
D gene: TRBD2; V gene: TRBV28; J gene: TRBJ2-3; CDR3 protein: CASSSGLAGGTDTQYF